This T cell receptor beta chain was identified in a study of T cell changes during pregnancy in multiple sclerosis. Assay: immunoSEQ multiplex PCR; the TCRdb copy retains only in-frame clones and omits some. The sample records tens of thousands of clones, 85% to 95% being singletons. The length of the CDR3 is 15 residues. Germline V gene sequence: CDR1 LNHDA, CDR2 SQIVND (reference sequence). V lost 6 bases to trimming and J lost 0 bases; unmatched junction nucleotides: 7. The receptor was isolated from a female donor with multiple sclerosis, enrolled in a pregnancy study. The source material was peripheral blood, sampled after pregnancy. The V gene is TRBV19, the J gene TRBJ2-7, with 8 bases fitting TRBD1. CDR3 protein: CASRGQAGGSYEQYF. CDR3 DNA sequence: TGTGCCAGTAGGGGACAGGCTGGTGGCTCCTACGAGCAGTACTTC.